This TCR beta chain comes out of a study of identical twins. From the 5' RACE reads, TCRdb called clonotypes with MiXCR, one entry per CDR3 protein. The sample has roughly 710,000 distinct CDR3 sequences; over 5% are singletons. This clonotype has more than one count but fewer than ten. This CDR3 spans 13 amino acids. Looked up from germline, CDR1 is SQVTM and CDR2 is ANQGSEA. V dropped 7 bases and J dropped 3; count of bases not matched to a gene: 2. This TCR derives from a man younger than 35 in good health. The material sequenced was naive T cells sorted from blood. The V gene is TRBV29-1, the J gene TRBJ1-5, with 11 nucleotides matching TRBD1. Written as DNA, the CDR3 is TGCAGCGGTGGACAGGGGGCCAATCAGCCCCAGCATTTT. This gives the protein CSGGQGANQPQHF.